This T cell receptor (beta chain) is drawn from a study of Ad26.COV2.S vaccination and SARS-CoV-2 variants. Looking at the study overall: Recipients of Ad26.COV2.S got it intramuscularly, once or twice 56 days apart.

The CDR3 is made up of 15 amino acids. Germline V gives CDR1 MNHNY, CDR2 SVGAGI (reference sequence). The V gene end was trimmed by 2 bases and the J gene end by 5 bases; junction bases not matched to a gene: 6. Noted treatment: some 20 received Ad26.COV2.S at low or high dose, single or two shots; several received placebo; per-sample allocation not given. Sampling occurred on day 63 after the first vaccine or placebo injection. TCRdb's table, derived via immunoSEQ multiplex PCR, lists solely in-frame clones and lacks some. This sample yields about 350,000 clones, of which about 88% are seen a single time; 3% to 4% belongs to the top ten.

The source was peripheral blood, collected in a trial of Ad26.COV2.S vaccine versus placebo. This receptor was obtained from a person aged 18 to 65 who received the Ad26.COV2.S COVID-19 vaccine or a placebo. The chain combines TRBV6-6 with TRBJ2-7, with 10 bases matching TRBD1. CDR3 sequence: CASSYPGTGDHEQYF. CDR3 nucleotide sequence: TGTGCCAGCAGTTACCCCGGGACAGGGGACCACGAGCAGTACTTC.